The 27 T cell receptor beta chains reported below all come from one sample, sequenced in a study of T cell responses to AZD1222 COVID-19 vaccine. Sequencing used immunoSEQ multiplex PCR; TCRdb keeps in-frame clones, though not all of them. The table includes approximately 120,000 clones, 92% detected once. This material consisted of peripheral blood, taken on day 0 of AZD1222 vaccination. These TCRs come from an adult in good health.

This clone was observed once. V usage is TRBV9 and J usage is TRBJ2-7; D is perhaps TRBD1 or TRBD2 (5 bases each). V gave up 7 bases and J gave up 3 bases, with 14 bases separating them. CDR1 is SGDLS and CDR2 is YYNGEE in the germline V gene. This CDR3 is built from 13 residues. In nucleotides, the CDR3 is TGTGCCAGCTCGGGGCAGGAGGACTACGAGCAGTACTTC. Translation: CASSGQEDYEQYF.

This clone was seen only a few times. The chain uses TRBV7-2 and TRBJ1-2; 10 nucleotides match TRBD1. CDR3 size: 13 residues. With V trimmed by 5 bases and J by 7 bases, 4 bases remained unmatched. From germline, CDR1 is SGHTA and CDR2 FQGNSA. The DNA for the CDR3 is TGTGCCAGCAGCCAAGGGACAGGGGTTGGCTACACCTTC. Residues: CASSQGTGVGYTF.

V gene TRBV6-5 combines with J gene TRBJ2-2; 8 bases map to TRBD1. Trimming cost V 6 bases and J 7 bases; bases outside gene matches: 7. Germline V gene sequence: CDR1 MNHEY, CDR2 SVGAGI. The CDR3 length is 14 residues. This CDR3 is CASRRTGSGGELFF. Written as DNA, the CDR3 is TGTGCCAGCAGACGGACAGGGTCAGGCGGGGAGCTGTTTTTT.

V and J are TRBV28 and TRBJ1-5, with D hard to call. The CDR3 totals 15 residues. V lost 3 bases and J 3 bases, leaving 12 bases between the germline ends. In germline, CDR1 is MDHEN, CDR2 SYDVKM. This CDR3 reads CASSLWQSDNQPQHF. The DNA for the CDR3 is TGTGCCAGCAGTTTGTGGCAGTCTGACAATCAGCCCCAGCATTTT. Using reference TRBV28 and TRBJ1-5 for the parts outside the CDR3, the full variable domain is DVKVTQSSRYLVKRTGEKVFLECVQDMDHENMFWYRQDPGLGLRLIYFSYDVKMKEKGDIPEGYSVSREKKERFSLILESASTNQTSMYLCASSLWQSDNQPQHFGDGTRLSIL.

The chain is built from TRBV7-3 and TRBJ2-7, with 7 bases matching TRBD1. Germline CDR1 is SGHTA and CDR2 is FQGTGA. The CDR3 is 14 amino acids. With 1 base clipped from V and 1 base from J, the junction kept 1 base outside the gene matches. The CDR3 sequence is CASSLKGQSYEQYF. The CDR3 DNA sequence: TGTGCCAGCAGCTTAAAGGGACAGTCCTACGAGCAGTACTTC. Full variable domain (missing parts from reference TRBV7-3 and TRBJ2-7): GAGVSQTPSNKVTEKGKYVELRCDPISGHTALYWYRQSLGQGPEFLIYFQGTGAADDSGLPNDRFFAVRPEGSVSTLKIQRTERGDSAVYLCASSLKGQSYEQYFGPGTRLTVT.

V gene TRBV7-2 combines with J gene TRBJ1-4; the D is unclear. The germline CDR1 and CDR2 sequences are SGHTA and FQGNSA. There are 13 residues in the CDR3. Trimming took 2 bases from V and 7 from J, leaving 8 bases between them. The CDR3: CASSLIGVEKLFF. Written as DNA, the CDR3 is TGTGCCAGCAGCTTAATCGGGGTTGAAAAACTGTTTTTT.

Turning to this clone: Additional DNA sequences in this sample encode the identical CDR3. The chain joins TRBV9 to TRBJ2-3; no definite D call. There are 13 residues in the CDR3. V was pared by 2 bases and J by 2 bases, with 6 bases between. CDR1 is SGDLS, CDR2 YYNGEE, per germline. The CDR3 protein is CASSVSSTDTQYF. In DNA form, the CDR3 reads TGTGCCAGCAGCGTGAGCTCCACAGATACGCAGTATTTT.

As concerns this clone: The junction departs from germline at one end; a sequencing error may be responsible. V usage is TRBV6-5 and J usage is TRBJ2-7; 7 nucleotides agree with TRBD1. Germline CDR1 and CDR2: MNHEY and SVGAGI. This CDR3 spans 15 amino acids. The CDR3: CASSWNRDRASSFLF. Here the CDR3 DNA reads TGTGCCAGCAGTTGGAACCGGGACAGAGCCTCATCATTCCTCTTC.

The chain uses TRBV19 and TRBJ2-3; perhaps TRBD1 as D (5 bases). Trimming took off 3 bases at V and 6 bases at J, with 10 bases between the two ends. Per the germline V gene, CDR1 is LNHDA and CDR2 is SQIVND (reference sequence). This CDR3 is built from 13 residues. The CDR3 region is CASSIQGRDTQYF. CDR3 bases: TGTGCCAGTAGTATTCAGGGAAGGGATACGCAGTATTTT. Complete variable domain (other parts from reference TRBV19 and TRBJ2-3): DGGITQSPKYLFRKEGQNVTLSCEQNLNHDAMYWYRQDPGQGLRLIYYSQIVNDFQKGDIAEGYSVSREKKESFPLTVTSAQKNPTAFYLCASSIQGRDTQYFGPGTRLTVL.

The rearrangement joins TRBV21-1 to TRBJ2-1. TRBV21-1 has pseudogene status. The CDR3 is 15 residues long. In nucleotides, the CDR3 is TGTGCCAGCAGCAAAGGGACCGCAAACTACAATGAGCAGTTCTTC. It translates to CASSKGTANYNEQFF.

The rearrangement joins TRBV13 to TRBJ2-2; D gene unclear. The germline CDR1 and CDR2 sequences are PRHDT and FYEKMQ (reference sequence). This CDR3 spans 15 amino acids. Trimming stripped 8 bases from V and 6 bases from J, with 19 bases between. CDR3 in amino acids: CASGNALRASGELFF. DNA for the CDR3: TGTGCCAGCGGGAATGCGTTAAGAGCTTCCGGGGAGCTGTTTTTT. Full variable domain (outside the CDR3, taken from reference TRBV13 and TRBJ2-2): AAGVIQSPRHLIKEKRETATLKCYPIPRHDTVYWYQQGPGQDPQFLISFYEKMQSDKGSIPDRFSAQQFSDYHSELNMSSLELGDSALYFCASGNALRASGELFFGEGSRLTVL.

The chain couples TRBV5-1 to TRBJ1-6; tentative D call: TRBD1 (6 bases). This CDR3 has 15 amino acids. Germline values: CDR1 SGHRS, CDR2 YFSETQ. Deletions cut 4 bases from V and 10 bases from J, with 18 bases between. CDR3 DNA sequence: TGCGCCAGCAGCCCGGAGGGGGGAGGGTTCTCACCCCTCCACTTT. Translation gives CASSPEGGGFSPLHF.

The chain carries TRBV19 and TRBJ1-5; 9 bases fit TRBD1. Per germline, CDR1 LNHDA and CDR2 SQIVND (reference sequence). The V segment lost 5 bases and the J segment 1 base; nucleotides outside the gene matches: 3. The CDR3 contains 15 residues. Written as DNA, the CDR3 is TGTGCCAGTAGTTGGGACAGGGAGAGCAATCAGCCCCAGCATTTT. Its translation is CASSWDRESNQPQHF. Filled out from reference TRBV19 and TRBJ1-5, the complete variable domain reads DGGITQSPKYLFRKEGQNVTLSCEQNLNHDAMYWYRQDPGQGLRLIYYSQIVNDFQKGDIAEGYSVSREKKESFPLTVTSAQKNPTAFYLCASSWDRESNQPQHFGDGTRLSIL.

The CDR3 protein is CASALGGGLNPEAFF. In nucleotides, the CDR3 is TGCGCCAGCGCCCTTGGGGGGGGTTTAAATCCTGAAGCTTTCTTT. This chain links TRBV5-1 with TRBJ1-1; the D gene is possibly TRBD1 (5 bases). The CDR3 is 15 amino acids. V was shortened by 7 bases and J by 6 bases, with 22 bases between the two germline ends. Germline V gene data show CDR1 as SGHRS and CDR2 as YFSETQ.

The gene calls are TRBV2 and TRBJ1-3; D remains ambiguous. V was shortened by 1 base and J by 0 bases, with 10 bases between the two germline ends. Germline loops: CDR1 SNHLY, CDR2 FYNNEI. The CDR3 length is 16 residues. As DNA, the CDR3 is TGTGCCAGCAGTGAAGTACCGGCGCTCTCTGGAAACACCATATATTTT. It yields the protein CASSEVPALSGNTIYF.

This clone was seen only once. The CDR3 coding sequence is TGCAGCGTTGGACACATCAGGGGAGACACTGAAGCTTTCTTT. It translates to CSVGHIRGDTEAFF. J is TRBJ1-1 and V is TRBV29-1; D perhaps matches TRBD1 (6 bases). Per germline, CDR1 SQVTM and CDR2 ANQGSEA. The germline V and J ends were trimmed by 4 bases and 3 bases, with 15 bases remaining between them. The CDR3 loop spans 14 amino acids.

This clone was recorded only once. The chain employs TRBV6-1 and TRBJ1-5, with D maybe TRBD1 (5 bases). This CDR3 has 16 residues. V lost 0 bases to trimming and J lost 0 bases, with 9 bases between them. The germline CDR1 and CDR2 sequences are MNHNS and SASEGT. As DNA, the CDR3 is TGTGCCAGCAGTGAAGCTTACAGGTATAGCAATCAGCCCCAGCATTTT. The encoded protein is CASSEAYRYSNQPQHF.

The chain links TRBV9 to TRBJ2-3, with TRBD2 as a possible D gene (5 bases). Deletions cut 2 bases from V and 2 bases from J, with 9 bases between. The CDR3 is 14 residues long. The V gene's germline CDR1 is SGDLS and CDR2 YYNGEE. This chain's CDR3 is CASSVWENTDTQYF. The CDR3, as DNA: TGTGCCAGCAGCGTCTGGGAGAACACAGATACGCAGTATTTT.

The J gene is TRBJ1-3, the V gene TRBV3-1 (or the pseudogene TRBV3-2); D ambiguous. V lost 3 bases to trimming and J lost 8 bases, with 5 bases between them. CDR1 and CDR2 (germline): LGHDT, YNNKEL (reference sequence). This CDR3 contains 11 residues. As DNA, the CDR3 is TGTGCCAGCAGCCAGCAGTACACCATATATTTT. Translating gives CASSQQYTIYF.

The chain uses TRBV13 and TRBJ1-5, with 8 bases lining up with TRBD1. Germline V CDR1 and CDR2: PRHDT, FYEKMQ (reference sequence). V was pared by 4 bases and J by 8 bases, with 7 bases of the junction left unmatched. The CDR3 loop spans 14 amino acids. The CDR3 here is CASSYGQGKEPQHF. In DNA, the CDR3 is TGTGCCAGCAGCTACGGACAGGGAAAAGAGCCCCAGCATTTT. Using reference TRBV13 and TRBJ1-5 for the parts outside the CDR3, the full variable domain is AAGVIQSPRHLIKEKRETATLKCYPIPRHDTVYWYQQGPGQDPQFLISFYEKMQSDKGSIPDRFSAQQFSDYHSELNMSSLELGDSALYFCASSYGQGKEPQHFGDGTRLSIL.

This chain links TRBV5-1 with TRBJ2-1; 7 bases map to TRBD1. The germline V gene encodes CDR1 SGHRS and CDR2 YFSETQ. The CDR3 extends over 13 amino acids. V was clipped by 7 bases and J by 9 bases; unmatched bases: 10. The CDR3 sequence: CASSLGTEGEQFF. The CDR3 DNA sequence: TGCGCCAGCTCCCTGGGGACAGAGGGTGAGCAGTTCTTC.

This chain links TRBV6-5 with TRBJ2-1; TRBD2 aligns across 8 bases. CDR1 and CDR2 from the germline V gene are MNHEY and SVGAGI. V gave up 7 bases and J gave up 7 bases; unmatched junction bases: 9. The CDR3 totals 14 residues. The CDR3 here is CASTRLSGRNEQFF. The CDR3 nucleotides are TGTGCCAGCACCCGTTTGAGCGGGAGAAATGAGCAGTTCTTC.

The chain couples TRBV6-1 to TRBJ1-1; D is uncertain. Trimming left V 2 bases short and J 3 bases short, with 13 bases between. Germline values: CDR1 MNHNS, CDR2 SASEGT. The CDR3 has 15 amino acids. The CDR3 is CASSEKGPSDTEAFF. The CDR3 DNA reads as TGTGCCAGCAGTGAAAAGGGTCCTTCGGACACTGAAGCTTTCTTT.

This CDR3 is CASSSYSTGGKYEQYF. As DNA, the CDR3 is TGTGCCAGCAGTTCTTATTCCACAGGGGGTAAGTACGAGCAGTACTTC. This chain connects TRBV28 to TRBJ2-7, with 8 nucleotides matching TRBD1. CDR1 MDHEN and CDR2 SYDVKM come from the germline V gene. This CDR3 is 16 amino acids long. V lost 4 bases to trimming and J lost 4 bases; unmatched junction nucleotides: 12.

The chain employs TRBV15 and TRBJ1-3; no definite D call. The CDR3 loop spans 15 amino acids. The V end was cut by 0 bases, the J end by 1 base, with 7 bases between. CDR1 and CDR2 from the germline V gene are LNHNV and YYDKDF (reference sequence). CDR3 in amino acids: CATSRDSGSGNTIYF. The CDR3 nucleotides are TGTGCCACCAGCAGAGATTCCGGTTCTGGAAACACCATATATTTT.

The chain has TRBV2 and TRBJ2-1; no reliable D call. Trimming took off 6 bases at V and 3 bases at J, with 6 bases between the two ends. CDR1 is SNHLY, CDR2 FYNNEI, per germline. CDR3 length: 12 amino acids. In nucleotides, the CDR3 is TGTGCCAGCAGAGCCATCTACAATGAGCAGTTCTTC. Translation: CASRAIYNEQFF.

The CDR3 DNA reads as TGCGCCAGCAGCGAAAGGGACAGGAGCACAGATACGCAGTATTTT. This gives the protein CASSERDRSTDTQYF. J is TRBJ2-3 and V is TRBV5-1; 8 nucleotides agree with TRBD1. The CDR3 totals 15 residues. The ends lost 4 bases at V and 0 bases at J; junction bases unmatched: 4. In germline, CDR1 is SGHRS, CDR2 YFSETQ.